This T cell receptor beta chain stems from a study of blood T cell repertoires in COVID-19 (dated by TCRdb to 2018 to 2021). About the full investigation: Collaborator samples came from the United States, Italy and Spain and covered acute and convalescent phases of COVID-19. Nearly every sample came with metadata listing a de-identified subject ID, COVID-19 status, age in years and sex. The repertoires were released in a freely available public database meant as a resource for research on the immune response to SARS-CoV-2. Where available, HLA class I and class II types were taken from metadata supplied by the sample provider and were not determined by assay-based typing. Samples came from the ongoing ImmuneRACE study (first 160 participants) plus 1,254 subjects from 6 global collaborators. The material from the prospective study consisted of cDNA or gDNA derived from T cells, B-cell-depleted T cells, or PBMCs. The dataset comprised deeply sampled blood TCRbeta repertoires from subjects exposed to, actively infected with, or recovered from COVID-19.

Overall results and qualifications from the work: How much clinical and demographic metadata was included differed by source and by participant, and the metadata was provided uncurated.

Points on this clone: The antigen this receptor binds is unknown. The sample holds no much larger clone one base away, and base qualities are not on file.

TCRbeta CDR3 regions were amplified from genomic DNA by means of the immunoSEQ Assay, a bias-controlled multiplex PCR. As for the original processing: Nucleated cell counts per sample were estimated from amplification of reference gene primers within the assay. To quantify the absolute abundance of each unique TCRbeta CDR3 rearrangement, sequence reads were collapsed and filtered. For each sample, productive Simpson clonality was calculated as the square root of Simpson's diversity index over productive rearrangements. This immuneACCESS table, as held by TCRdb, lists in-frame sequences with V and J called but not all clones. Of the missing ones, under half trace to an unresolved V gene in checked studies; the others have no known cause. V and J calls plus clone size are reproduced from that table; the DNA served to infer D and trimming. Present in this sample are approximately 300,000 clones, just under 85% of which were seen just once. The ten biggest clones cover approximately 4.1% of the sample.

Collaborating institutions collected whole blood in K2EDTA tubes following their own protocols. Collaborator samples were shipped for TCRbeta analysis as frozen whole blood, isolated PBMCs, or DNA extracted from either sample type. The CDR3 numbers 14 residues from cysteine through phenylalanine. Just CDR3 DNA is preserved here, 42 bases in frame from base 1. Sequences MDHEN (CDR1) and SYDVKM (CDR2) are obtained from the germline V gene. V was cut back by 6 bases and J by 6 bases, leaving a gap of 17 bases between them. The source material was peripheral blood. This clonotype was obtained from a woman between 50 and 59 years old with active or convalescent COVID-19. The V and J genes are TRBV28 and TRBJ1-1; the D gene cannot be named for sure. The encoded CDR3 is CASSQVTSVPEAFF. The nucleotides are TGTGCCAGCAGCCAAGTTACCTCGGTGCCTGAAGCTTTCTTT.